These T cell receptor beta chains were read from a single sample in a study of shared clonotypes between healthy human individuals. Method: immunoSEQ multiplex PCR; TCRdb's copy keeps in-frame clones and lacks some. The sample lists nearly 2 million clones, about 95% occurring once. What was sequenced was naive CD8+ T cells sorted from blood. The receptors originated from a man younger than 35 in good health. Each CDR3 is given with its conserved first and last residue. Fields, in order: CDR3 DNA, CDR3 protein, V gene, D gene, clone size, J gene. D genes are given only for firm matches. Clone size is given for some rows only: seen once, a few or many times, or a class if the clone is expanded.

TGTGCCAGCAGCGACCGGGACAGGACTCCCTACGAGCAGTACTTC	CASSDRDRTPYEQYF	TRBV6-1	TRBD1	-	TRBJ2-7
TGTGCCAGCAGCTTAGGGGAGAGGGCTAGCGGCACAGATACGCAGTATTTT	CASSLGERASGTDTQYF	TRBV13	-	-	TRBJ2-3
TGTGCCATCAGTGAGTCAAGGGAAAGGGTTGATTCACCCCTCCACTTT	CAISESRERVDSPLHF	TRBV10-3	-	-	TRBJ1-6
TGTGCCAGCAGTCTGCGGGGGACTAATCAGCCCCAGCATTTT	CASSLRGTNQPQHF	TRBV28	-	-	TRBJ1-5
TGTGCTAGTGGTTTGGGGACGACGTACGAGCAGTACTTC	CASGLGTTYEQYF	TRBV12-5	-	-	TRBJ2-7
TGTGCCAGCAAAAACCCATTGGAGGGGGGTGAGCAGTTCTTC	CASKNPLEGGEQFF	TRBV2	-	-	TRBJ2-1
TGTGCCAGCAGCTGGAGCGCCACTGAAGCTTTCTTT	CASSWSATEAFF	TRBV5-6	-	-	TRBJ1-1
TGTGCCTCATACCAGGGGTTTGAAGCTTTCTTT	CASYQGFEAFF	TRBV27	-	-	TRBJ1-1
TGTGCCAGCAGCCTGGGACAGGGGATACGAGAGACCCAGTACTTC	CASSLGQGIRETQYF	TRBV9	TRBD1	-	TRBJ2-5
TGTGCCAGCAGTGGACAGGGGTTGAACACTGAAGCTTTCTTT	CASSGQGLNTEAFF	TRBV28	TRBD1	once	TRBJ1-1
TGTGCCAGCAGCCGACGACTAGCGGGAGAGAAGCACGACGAGCAGTACTTC	CASSRRLAGEKHDEQYF	TRBV11-2	TRBD2	-	TRBJ2-7
TGTGCCAGCCGACAGGACTTGGGTGGCTACACCTTC	CASRQDLGGYTF	TRBV27	-	once	TRBJ1-2
TGTGCCAGCAGTCACCCCCCAGGGTCTTTCACCTACGAGCAGTACTTC	CASSHPPGSFTYEQYF	TRBV28	-	-	TRBJ2-7
TGTGCCAGCTCACCAGGGGACTCCACTGAAGCTTTCTTT	CASSPGDSTEAFF	TRBV18	-	-	TRBJ1-1
TGCAGCGTTTCTGGACGGGAACGTCACAATGAGCAGTTCTTC	CSVSGRERHNEQFF	TRBV29-1	-	-	TRBJ2-1
TGTGCCACCAGCAGAGTGCAGGGGACCGGGGAGCTGTTTTTT	CATSRVQGTGELFF	TRBV15	-	-	TRBJ2-2
TGTGCCAGCAGTTGGGGGGCAGGGGAGGAAACCTACGAGCAGTACTTC	CASSWGAGEETYEQYF	TRBV27	-	-	TRBJ2-7
TGTGCCAGCAGTTGGATCCAGGGGGCGCTTTTCAGGAACTATGGCTACACCTTC	CASSWIQGALFRNYGYTF	TRBV6-8	TRBD1	-	TRBJ1-2
TGTGCCAGCAGCCAAGATCCCCTAGCAGGCTACAATGAGCAGTTCTTC	CASSQDPLAGYNEQFF	TRBV4-2	-	-	TRBJ2-1